This T cell receptor (beta chain) came from a study of blood T cell repertoires in COVID-19. On the study more broadly: The United States, Italy and Spain provided the acute and convalescent COVID-19 samples. PBMCs, B-cell-depleted T cells, or T cells were the source of the cDNA or gDNA that made up the material.

In the original analysis: For nucleated cells, counts were estimated from reference gene primer amplification. Sequencing used immunoSEQ multiplex PCR; TCRdb keeps in-frame clones, though not all of them. That table gives V, J and clone size, and the DNA gave D and trimming. The table includes some 170,000 clones, about 78% detected once. This CDR3 region has 19 residues. V gene TRBV21-1 combines with J gene TRBJ2-4; TRBD1 is the table's D call and was not checked against the DNA. TRBV21-1 is reported as a pseudogene. Input material: peripheral blood. The origin of this receptor is a woman between 45 and 65 years old with active or convalescent COVID-19. The CDR3 region has the DNA TGTGCCAGCAGCTCAACGGGGGACAGGGAGCTTATAGCCAAAAACATTCAGTACTTC. Encoded protein: CASSSTGDRELIAKNIQYF.